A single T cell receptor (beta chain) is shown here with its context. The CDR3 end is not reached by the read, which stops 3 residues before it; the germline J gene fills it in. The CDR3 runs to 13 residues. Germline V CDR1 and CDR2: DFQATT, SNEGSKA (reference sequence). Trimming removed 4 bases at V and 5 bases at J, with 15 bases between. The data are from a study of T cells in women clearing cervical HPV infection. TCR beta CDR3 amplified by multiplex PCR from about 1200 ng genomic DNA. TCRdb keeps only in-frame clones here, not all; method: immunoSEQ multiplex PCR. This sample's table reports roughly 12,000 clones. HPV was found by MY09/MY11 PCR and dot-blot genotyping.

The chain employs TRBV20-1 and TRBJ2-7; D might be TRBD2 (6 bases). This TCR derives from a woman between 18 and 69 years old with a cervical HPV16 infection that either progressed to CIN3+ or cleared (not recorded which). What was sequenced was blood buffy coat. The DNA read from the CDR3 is TGCAGTGCTACCGGGGGTGTAGCCGACGAG. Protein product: CSATGGVADE. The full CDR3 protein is CSATGGVADEQYF.